These T cell receptor beta chains were read from a single sample in a study of early T cells in non-severe SARS-CoV-2 infection. TCRdb reprocessed the 5' RACE reads with MiXCR, giving one entry per CDR3 protein. The data hold roughly 99,000 distinct CDR3 sequences, with over 8.5% observed a single time. Sequencing was performed on whole blood. Receptors originate from an adult who was a healthcare worker with PCR-confirmed SARS-CoV-2 infection or an uninfected control (not recorded which). CDR3s include the opening cysteine and the closing phenylalanine or tryptophan.

CDR3	V	length	J
CASSFQPTGELFF	TRBV28	13	TRBJ2-2
CAWNRGAQNEQFF	TRBV30	13	TRBJ2-1
CASSSGGAMHGYTF	TRBV7-2	14	TRBJ1-2
CASTGRNSYEQYF	TRBV7-2	13	TRBJ2-7
CATWGTSGKSTDTQYF	TRBV7-9	16	TRBJ2-3
CASSSGRIYGYTF	TRBV12-3/TRBV12-4	13	TRBJ1-2
CVSSLSRQPQHF	TRBV12-3/TRBV12-4	12	TRBJ1-5
CASSLWTARDSPLHF	TRBV6-2/TRBV6-3	15	TRBJ1-6
CASTRDRAAEAFF	TRBV19	13	TRBJ1-1
CASNTYRGHLFF	TRBV27	12	TRBJ2-1